This entry lists 21 T cell receptor beta chains sequenced from one sample in a study of technical replicates of blood from a few donors. Method: immunoSEQ multiplex PCR; TCRdb's copy keeps in-frame clones and lacks some. Here the sample spans fewer than 100,000 clones, around 89% being singletons. Sequenced input: T cells isolated from PBMCs. The receptor set was obtained from a human donor in good health.

The rearrangement joins TRBV7-3 to TRBJ2-2; 10 nucleotides line up with TRBD1. Germline CDR1 is SGHTA and CDR2 is FQGTGA. Unmatched junction bases numbered 5, after V lost 3 bases and J lost 4 bases. This CDR3 spans 16 amino acids. The CDR3: CASSFGDRGITGELFF. The CDR3 bases are TGTGCCAGCAGCTTTGGGGACAGGGGTATCACCGGGGAGCTGTTTTTT.

This rearrangement joins TRBV4-3 to TRBJ2-7; D is possibly TRBD1 (6 bases). The CDR3 totals 14 residues. The germline V gene encodes CDR1 LGHNA and CDR2 YSLEER. The V end was cut by 5 bases, the J end by 5 bases, with 16 bases between. This chain's CDR3 is CASSANRDTNEQYF. The DNA for the CDR3 is TGCGCCAGCAGCGCGAACCGGGACACAAACGAGCAGTACTTC.

This clone was recorded a few times. The chain is built from TRBV7-9 and TRBJ2-1, with D possibly TRBD2 on 5 matching bases. The CDR3 runs to 13 residues. V was trimmed by 1 base and J by 6 bases, leaving 7 bases between them. Germline CDR1 reads SEHNR; CDR2 reads FQNEAQ (reference sequence). The CDR3 spells CASSLGRANEQFF. In DNA form, the CDR3 reads TGTGCCAGCAGCTTAGGGCGGGCCAATGAGCAGTTCTTC.

This chain uses TRBV20-1 with TRBJ2-7; D is ambiguous. Trimming left V 3 bases short and J 2 bases short, with 5 bases between. Germline CDR1 and CDR2: DFQATT and SNEGSKA (reference sequence). The CDR3 extends over 11 amino acids. Written as DNA, the CDR3 is TGCAGTGCTAGGGCGGCCTACGAGCAGTACTTC. It yields the protein CSARAAYEQYF.

The V gene is TRBV30, the J gene TRBJ2-1; TRBD1 is a possible D gene (5 bases). V shed 0 bases and J shed 13 bases, with 10 bases lying between them. This CDR3 is built from 11 residues. Looked up from germline, CDR1 is GTSNPN and CDR2 is SVGIG (reference sequence). CDR3 sequence: CAWSVQAGQFF. In nucleotides, the CDR3 is TGTGCCTGGAGTGTACAGGCTGGTCAGTTCTTC.

The chain combines TRBV14 with TRBJ1-2; D is uncertain. This CDR3 spans 18 amino acids. The germline CDR1 and CDR2 sequences are SGHDN and FVKESK. The V and J ends lost 1 base and 0 bases respectively, with 18 bases between them. CDR3 region: CASSQVGSPTFANYGYTF. Here the CDR3 DNA reads TGTGCCAGCAGCCAAGTAGGGAGTCCGACCTTTGCTAACTATGGCTACACCTTC.

The chain uses TRBV5-1 and TRBJ1-1; tentatively, D is TRBD1 (6 bases). Looked up from germline, CDR1 is SGHRS and CDR2 is YFSETQ. The CDR3 is 16 residues long. V was cut by 4 bases and J by 0 bases, with 16 bases left in between. For the CDR3, the DNA is TGCGCCAGCAGCCCACGGACAGATACAATGAACACTGAAGCTTTCTTT. This codes for CASSPRTDTMNTEAFF.

CDR3 sequence (DNA): TGCGCCAGCAGTATCATATACAGGGCTGGCTACACCTTC. As protein: CASSIIYRAGYTF. The chain couples TRBV5-1 to TRBJ1-2; D might be TRBD1 (6 bases). Germline assignment: CDR1 SGHRS and CDR2 YFSETQ. This CDR3 contains 13 residues. Trimming removed 5 bases at V and 7 bases at J, with 15 bases between.

The chain uses TRBV19 and TRBJ2-5; 7 nucleotides align to TRBD2. Per the germline V gene, CDR1 is LNHDA and CDR2 is SQIVND (reference sequence). The CDR3 has 14 amino acids. J lost 2 bases, V lost 7 bases, and 7 bases had no gene match. CDR3 region: CASNSGRIQETQYF. CDR3 sequence (DNA): TGTGCCAGTAATAGCGGGCGGATACAAGAGACCCAGTACTTC.

In this sample, this clone turned up a few times. The chain has TRBV19 and TRBJ1-5, with a weak D call TRBD1 (6 bases). There are 14 residues in the CDR3. With 3 bases removed from V and 3 bases from J, the gap between germline ends came to 9 bases. Germline V lookup: CDR1 LNHDA, CDR2 SQIVND (reference sequence). CDR3 bases: TGTGCCAGTAGTATCCGGGACAACAATCAGCCCCAGCATTTT. Translating gives CASSIRDNNQPQHF.

V is TRBV28 and J is TRBJ2-7; D unclear. The ends were cut back, 7 bases at V and 6 bases at J, with 13 bases in the middle. CDR3 length equals 12 residues. Germline V lookup: CDR1 MDHEN, CDR2 SYDVKM. The CDR3 DNA follows: TGTGCCAGCATCATATCAGGTTCCGAGCAGTACTTC. As protein: CASIISGSEQYF. Supplemented by reference TRBV28 and TRBJ2-7, the full variable domain reads DVKVTQSSRYLVKRTGEKVFLECVQDMDHENMFWYRQDPGLGLRLIYFSYDVKMKEKGDIPEGYSVSREKKERFSLILESASTNQTSMYLCASIISGSEQYFGPGTRLTVT.

V is TRBV6-5 and J is TRBJ1-1, with a possible D match to TRBD1 (6 bases). Trimming cost V 8 bases and J 2 bases, with 12 bases left between them. CDR1 and CDR2 from the germline V gene are MNHEY and SVGAGI. The CDR3 consists of 13 residues. Written as DNA, the CDR3 is TGTGCCAGCCAGGCACAGGGTAACACTGAAGCTTTCTTT. Protein: CASQAQGNTEAFF.

The chain carries TRBV29-1 and TRBJ1-2, with TRBD1 identical over 10 bases. The J segment lost 4 bases and the V segment lost 5 bases, leaving 4 bases of the junction unmatched. Germline V CDR1 and CDR2: SQVTM, ANQGSEA. There are 13 residues in the CDR3. This CDR3 is CSVSGTGVYGYTF. The CDR3 region has the DNA TGCAGCGTTTCCGGGACAGGGGTCTATGGCTACACCTTC.

V usage is TRBV19 and J usage is TRBJ1-3; D ambiguous. Trimming left V 4 bases short and J 8 bases short, with 12 bases between. This CDR3 has 13 residues. CDR1 LNHDA and CDR2 SQIVND come from the germline V gene (reference sequence). DNA of the CDR3: TGTGCCAGTAGTAGGGCGTCGGAAGACACCATATATTTT. Amino acids: CASSRASEDTIYF.

This clone was found a few times. This rearrangement joins TRBV7-9 to TRBJ1-2; 8 bases line up with TRBD1. This CDR3 comprises 13 residues. Unmatched junction bases numbered 9, after V lost 5 bases and J lost 10 bases. Germline CDR1 SEHNR, CDR2 FQNEAQ (reference sequence). Here the CDR3 reads CASSLATGVNYTF. The CDR3 region has the DNA TGTGCCAGCAGCCTCGCGACAGGGGTCAACTACACCTTC. Combining the CDR3 with reference TRBV7-9 and TRBJ1-2 gives the whole variable domain DTGVSQNPRHKITKRGQNVTFRCDPISEHNRLYWYRQTLGQGPEFLTYFQNEAQLEKSRLLSDRFSAERPKGSFSTLEIQRTEQGDSAMYLCASSLATGVNYTFGSGTRLTVV.

The genes are TRBV4-3 and TRBJ2-7, with TRBD1 as a possible D gene (5 bases). V lost 3 bases to trimming and J lost 2 bases, with 14 bases between them. The CDR3 covers 15 residues. Germline V gives CDR1 LGHNA, CDR2 YSLEER. The CDR3 DNA reads as TGCGCCAGCAGCCAGCTGATGGGGCCCCCCTACGAGCAGTACTTC. Its protein is CASSQLMGPPYEQYF.

The V gene is TRBV30, the J gene TRBJ1-4; 9 nucleotides agree with TRBD1. The CDR3 loop spans 14 amino acids. Looked up from germline, CDR1 is GTSNPN and CDR2 is SVGIG (reference sequence). Losses at the gene ends were 4 bases for V and 10 bases for J; bases not matched to a gene: 10. The DNA for the CDR3 is TGTGCCTGGAAGGTGCGGACAGGGGATGGAAAACTGTTTTTT. Its protein product is CAWKVRTGDGKLFF.

V and J are TRBV29-1 and TRBJ1-2; possibly TRBD1 for D (6 bases). The CDR3 is 14 amino acids. The ends were cut back, 3 bases at V and 5 bases at J, with 16 bases in the middle. CDR1 is SQVTM, CDR2 ANQGSEA, per germline. CDR3 protein: CSVEPQGRGYGYTF. DNA for the CDR3: TGCAGCGTTGAGCCCCAGGGAAGGGGGTATGGCTACACCTTC.

The V gene is TRBV11-2, the J gene TRBJ2-3; D not certain. The germline V and J ends were trimmed by 1 base and 5 bases, with 13 bases remaining between them. The CDR3 consists of 15 residues. Germline V gene sequence: CDR1 SGHAT, CDR2 FQNNGV. In DNA, the CDR3 is TGTGCCAGCAGCTTAGGAGTTGTAGTAGAAGATACGCAGTATTTT. Its protein is CASSLGVVVEDTQYF.

The V gene is TRBV5-4, the J gene TRBJ2-1, with 10 bases identical to TRBD2. CDR3 length: 16 amino acids. Germline CDR1 is SGHNT and CDR2 is YYREEE (reference sequence). The ends lost 5 bases at V and 3 bases at J; junction bases unmatched: 8. DNA of the CDR3: TGTGCCAGCAGTTTTCAGACTAGCGGGTACTACAATGAGCAGTTCTTC. This gives the protein CASSFQTSGYYNEQFF.

The rearrangement links TRBV28 to TRBJ2-3; 8 bases match TRBD1. Germline CDR1 is MDHEN and CDR2 is SYDVKM. The CDR3 has 16 amino acids. The V gene end was trimmed by 1 base and the J gene end by 5 bases; junction bases not matched to a gene: 8. DNA of the CDR3: TGTGCCAGCAGTTTATATCCCGGACAGGGTGGAGATACGCAGTATTTT. Protein product: CASSLYPGQGGDTQYF.